These T cell receptor beta chains were read from a single sample in a study of blood T cell repertoires in COVID-19. Sequencing was performed with immunoSEQ multiplex PCR; in TCRdb, only in-frame clones are kept and a portion is missing. This sample yields about 220,000 clones, of which 85% are seen a single time; more than 2% belongs to the top ten. The sequenced sample consisted of peripheral blood. These receptors were collected from a woman in her 70s with COVID-19, enrolled during active disease. Each CDR3 is given without its conserved first and last residue. Expanded clones get a size class; other rows say once, few or many, or leave the size out.

-,TRBJ2-3,TRBV19,ASSIGGSPDTQY
-,TRBJ2-3,TRBV3-1/TRBV3-2,ASSPGGKTDTQY
-,TRBJ2-3,TRBV3-1/TRBV3-2,ASSQLAGGSTYADTQY
-,TRBJ2-4,TRBV5-6,ASSFADRLDIQY
once,TRBJ1-1,TRBV7-6,ASSLGGVSGEAF
-,TRBJ2-2,TRBV7-2,ASRPGQLSKTYTGELF
once,TRBJ2-1,TRBV15,ATREGLAGGPHNEQF
-,TRBJ2-5,TRBV24-1,ATSDYGSGLETQY
-,TRBJ2-1,TRBV24-1,ATSDFRGYEQF
-,TRBJ2-7,TRBV29-1,SVDASGSGHEQY
-,TRBJ2-3,TRBV24-1,ATHSGGGTDTQY
-,TRBJ1-1,TRBV7-9,ASSPGTLLNTEAF
-,TRBJ2-5,TRBV29-1,SVESRERRTQY
-,TRBJ1-6,TRBV3-1/TRBV3-2,ASSQEDRVKPLH
-,TRBJ1-6,TRBV7-2,ASSGGTGYNSPLH
-,TRBJ2-1,TRBV5-8,ASSLGGGPYNEQF
-,TRBJ2-1,TRBV12-3/TRBV12-4,ASSLDRDNEQF
-,TRBJ2-7,TRBV11-3,ASSLGLFRDTSYEQY
-,TRBJ2-2,TRBV10-3,AISELGNTGELF
-,TRBJ2-1,TRBV29-1,SVGGTGLYQV
-,TRBJ1-2,TRBV6-5,ASRFTGYDGYT
-,TRBJ2-6,TRBV9,ASSVGPGGPNVLT
-,TRBJ2-3,TRBV9,ASSASTDTQY
-,TRBJ2-1,TRBV27,ASSSGTSGYNEQF
-,TRBJ1-1,TRBV29-1,SVVDSKDTEAF
-,TRBJ2-2,TRBV7-9,ASSLALGNTGELF
-,TRBJ2-2,TRBV2,ASRELAAGAGELF